The rows below give T cell receptor beta chains drawn from one sample of a study of blood T cell repertoires in COVID-19. This table comes from immunoSEQ multiplex PCR, and its TCRdb copy is limited to in-frame clones, with some not included. The sample records around 300,000 clones, 75% to 90% being singletons. Sequencing was carried out using PBMCs or T cells enriched from blood (not recorded which). The receptors here all came from a woman between 18 and 30 years old who had recovered from COVID-19. Each CDR3 is given with its conserved first and last residue. The D gene is left open where the match is weak. Rows give clone size only sometimes, using once, few, many, or a class for an expanded clone.

.	.	TRBV2	TRBJ2-6	CASESGANVLTF	TGTGCCTCCGAGTCTGGGGCCAACGTCCTGACTTTC
.	.	TRBV21-1	TRBJ1-5	CASTRGGMRNQPQHF	TGTGCCAGCACAAGAGGGGGTATGAGGAATCAGCCCCAGCATTTT
TRBD2	.	TRBV3-1/TRBV3-2	TRBJ2-1	CASSHGGEVEQFF	TGTGCCAGCAGCCACGGGGGGGAAGTCGAGCAGTTCTTC
.	.	TRBV5-1	TRBJ2-4	CASSQLSKNIQYF	TGCGCCAGCAGCCAACTATCGAAAAACATTCAGTACTTC
TRBD1	once	TRBV29-1	TRBJ2-4	CSVERVTGMTLAKNIQYF	TGCAGCGTTGAACGGGTGACAGGGATGACTCTAGCCAAAAACATTCAGTACTTC
TRBD1	.	TRBV7-9	TRBJ1-1	CASSYGGTGKNTEAFF	TGTGCCAGCAGCTATGGGGGGACAGGGAAGAACACTGAAGCTTTCTTT
.	.	TRBV3-1/TRBV3-2	TRBJ1-4	CASSPWDIANEKLFF	TGTGCCAGCAGCCCCTGGGACATCGCGAATGAAAAACTGTTTTTT
.	.	TRBV18	TRBJ1-1	CASSPLWRGANVNTEAFF	TGTGCCAGCTCACCGCTCTGGCGGGGGGCGAATGTGAACACTGAAGCTTTCTTT
.	.	TRBV5-4	TRBJ1-2	CASSYPGVGGYTF	TGTGCCAGCAGCTATCCGGGGGTGGGCGGCTACACCTTC
.	.	TRBV7-9	TRBJ1-6	CASSTGNSPLHF	TGTGCCAGCAGCACAGGGAATTCACCCCTCCACTTT
TRBD2	.	TRBV3-1/TRBV3-2	TRBJ2-1	CASSQDRLAGGRINEQFF	TGTGCCAGCAGCCAGGACCGACTAGCGGGGGGGCGGATAAATGAGCAGTTCTTC
TRBD2	.	TRBV3-1/TRBV3-2	TRBJ2-3	CASSQASGGALDTQYF	TGTGCCAGCAGCCAGGCTAGCGGGGGGGCTTTAGATACGCAGTATTTT
.	once	TRBV12-3/TRBV12-4	TRBJ1-1	CASGLGRNTEAFF	TGTGCCAGCGGCTTGGGCAGGAACACTGAAGCTTTCTTT
TRBD1	once	TRBV6-5	TRBJ2-1	CASSLAQGHEQFF	TGTGCCAGCAGTTTGGCACAGGGGCATGAGCAGTTCTTC
.	.	TRBV6-4	TRBJ1-1	CASSDSGVAREAFF	TGTGCCAGCAGTGACTCAGGGGTGGCGCGTGAAGCTTTCTTT
TRBD1	once	TRBV5-1	TRBJ1-2	CASSLGQGAANYGYTF	TGCGCCAGCAGCTTGGGACAGGGAGCGGCAAACTATGGCTACACCTTC
.	.	TRBV28	TRBJ2-1	CASSIVNEQFF	TGTGCCAGCAGTATAGTTAATGAGCAGTTCTTC